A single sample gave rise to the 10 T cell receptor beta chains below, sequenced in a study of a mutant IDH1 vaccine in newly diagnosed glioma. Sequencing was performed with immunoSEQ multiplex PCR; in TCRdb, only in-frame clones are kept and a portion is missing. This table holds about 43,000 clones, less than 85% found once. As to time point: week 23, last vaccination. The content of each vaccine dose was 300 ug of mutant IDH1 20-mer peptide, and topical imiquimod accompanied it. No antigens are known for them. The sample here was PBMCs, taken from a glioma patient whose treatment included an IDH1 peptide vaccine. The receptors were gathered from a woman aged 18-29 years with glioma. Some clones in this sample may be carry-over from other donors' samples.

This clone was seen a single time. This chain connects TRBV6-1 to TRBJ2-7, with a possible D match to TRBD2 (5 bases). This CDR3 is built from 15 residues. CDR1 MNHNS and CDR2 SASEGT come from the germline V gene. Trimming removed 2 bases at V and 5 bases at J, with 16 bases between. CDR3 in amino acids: CASSEKSGGPDEQYF. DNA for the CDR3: TGTGCCAGCAGTGAAAAGAGCGGAGGTCCGGACGAGCAGTACTTC.

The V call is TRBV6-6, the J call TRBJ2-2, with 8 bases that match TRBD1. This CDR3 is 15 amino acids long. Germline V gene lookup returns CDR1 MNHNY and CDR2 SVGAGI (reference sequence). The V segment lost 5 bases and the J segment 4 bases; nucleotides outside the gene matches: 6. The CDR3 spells CASSRGQVITGELFF. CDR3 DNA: TGTGCCAGCAGTAGGGGACAGGTCATCACCGGGGAGCTGTTTTTT.

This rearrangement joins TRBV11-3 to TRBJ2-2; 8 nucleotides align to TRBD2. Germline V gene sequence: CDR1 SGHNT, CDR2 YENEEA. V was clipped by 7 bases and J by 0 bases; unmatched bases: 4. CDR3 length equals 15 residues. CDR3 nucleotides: TGTGCCAGCACCCGGGAGGGGGCGAACACCGGGGAGCTGTTTTTT. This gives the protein CASTREGANTGELFF.

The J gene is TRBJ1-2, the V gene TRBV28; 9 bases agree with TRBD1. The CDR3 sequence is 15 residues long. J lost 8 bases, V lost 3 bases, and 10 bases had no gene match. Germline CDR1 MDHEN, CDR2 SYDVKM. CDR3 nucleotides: TGTGCCAGCAGTTTCCCACCACAGGGGGCGGAAGGCTACACCTTC. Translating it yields CASSFPPQGAEGYTF.

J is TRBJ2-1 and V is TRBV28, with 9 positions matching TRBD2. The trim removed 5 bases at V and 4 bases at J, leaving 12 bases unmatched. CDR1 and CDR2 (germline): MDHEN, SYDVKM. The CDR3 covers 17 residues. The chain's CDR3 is CASSLGASGVIYNEQFF. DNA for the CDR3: TGTGCCAGCAGTCTCGGGGCTAGCGGGGTTATTTACAATGAGCAGTTCTTC.

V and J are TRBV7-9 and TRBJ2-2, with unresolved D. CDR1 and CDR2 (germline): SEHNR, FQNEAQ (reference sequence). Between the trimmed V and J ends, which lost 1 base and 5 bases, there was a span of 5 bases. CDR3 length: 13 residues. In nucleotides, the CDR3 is TGTGCCAGCAGCTTAGTACAGACCGGGGAGCTGTTTTTT. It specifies CASSLVQTGELFF.

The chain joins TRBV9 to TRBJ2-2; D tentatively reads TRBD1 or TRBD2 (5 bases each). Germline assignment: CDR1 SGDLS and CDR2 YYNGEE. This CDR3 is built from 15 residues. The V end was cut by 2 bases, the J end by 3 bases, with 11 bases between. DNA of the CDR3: TGTGCCAGCAGCGTTTGGGGGTCCTACACCGGGGAGCTGTTTTTT. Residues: CASSVWGSYTGELFF.

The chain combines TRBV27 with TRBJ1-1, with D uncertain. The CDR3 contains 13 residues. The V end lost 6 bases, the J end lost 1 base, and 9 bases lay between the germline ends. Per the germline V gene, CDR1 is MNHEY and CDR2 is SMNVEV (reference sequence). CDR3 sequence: CASSAGTNTEAFF. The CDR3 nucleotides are TGTGCCAGCAGCGCAGGAACGAACACTGAAGCTTTCTTT.

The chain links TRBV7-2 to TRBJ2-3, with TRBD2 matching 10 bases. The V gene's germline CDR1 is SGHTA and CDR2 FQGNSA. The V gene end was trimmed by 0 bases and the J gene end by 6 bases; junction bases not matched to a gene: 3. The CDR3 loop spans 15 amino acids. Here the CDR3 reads CASSLAPSGGDTQYF. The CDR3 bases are TGTGCCAGCAGCTTAGCGCCTAGCGGGGGCGATACGCAGTATTTT. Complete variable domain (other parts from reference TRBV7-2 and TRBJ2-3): GAGVSQSPSNKVTEKGKDVELRCDPISGHTALYWYRQSLGQGLEFLIYFQGNSAPDKSGLPSDRFSAERTGGSVSTLTIQRTQQEDSAVYLCASSLAPSGGDTQYFGPGTRLTVL.

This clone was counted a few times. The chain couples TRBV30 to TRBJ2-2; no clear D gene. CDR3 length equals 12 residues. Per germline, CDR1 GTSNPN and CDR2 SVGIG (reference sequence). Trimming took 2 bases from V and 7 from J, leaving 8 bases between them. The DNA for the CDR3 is TGTGCCTGGAGTCCCCGGAGCGGGGAGCTGTTTTTT. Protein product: CAWSPRSGELFF.